What follows describes a single T cell receptor beta chain. Antigen specificity is unknown. The data belong to a study of cytomegalovirus exposure and HLA in healthy donors. V lost 3 bases and J lost 5; bases outside the gene matches: 12. CDR1 and CDR2 from the germline V gene are MGHRA and YSYEKL. The CDR3 is 17 residues long. Whole-study findings and limits: The study designated 150 to 200 TCR beta chains cytomegalovirus-associated. TRBV6-2, TRBV6-3 and some other V segments were unresolvable in 87-base-pair reads. Previously analyzed data showed that most TCR beta V segments were productive at a frequency of about 90% or about 30%.

PCR involved 60 Vbeta and 13 Jbeta primers. Generated by immunoSEQ multiplex PCR, the TCRdb table keeps only in-frame clones and is missing some. There are some 77,000 clones in the sample; about 79% occur only once, and roughly 7.2% lies in the top ten. Everyone who donated was a healthy bone marrow donor. The TCR sequence derives from a woman aged 40 to 55 in good health and CMV-seronegative. The genes are TRBV4-1 and TRBJ1-1; 10 positions agree with TRBD1. The sequencing input was PBMCs. CDR3 amino acids: CASSHPPPTGGSTEAFF. The CDR3 coding sequence is TGCGCCAGCAGCCACCCCCCCCCGACAGGGGGCTCGACTGAAGCTTTCTTT.